The 5 T cell receptor beta chains reported below all come from one sample, sequenced in a study of blood T cell repertoires in COVID-19. Clones were read by immunoSEQ multiplex PCR, and TCRdb kept only the in-frame ones, dropping some. The table records some 200,000 clones, 85% of them present only once. The sequenced sample was peripheral blood. These receptors were taken from a woman aged 55 to 70 with acute or convalescent COVID-19.

J is TRBJ2-3 and V is TRBV28; 14 positions agree with TRBD2. The length of the CDR3 is 16 residues. CDR1 MDHEN and CDR2 SYDVKM come from the germline V gene. The V gene end was trimmed by 6 bases and the J gene end by 4 bases; junction bases not matched to a gene: 6. The CDR3 DNA sequence: TGTGCCAGCAGACGGGGACTAGCGGGAGTCGCAGATACGCAGTATTTT. The encoded protein is CASRRGLAGVADTQYF.

The gene calls are TRBV3-1 (or the pseudogene TRBV3-2) and TRBJ2-1; no definite D call. Trimming left V 2 bases short and J 7 bases short, with 9 bases between. The CDR3 sequence is 13 residues long. Germline V gene data show CDR1 as LGHDT and CDR2 as YNNKEL (reference sequence). CDR3 region: CASSQRLPNEQFF. CDR3 nucleotides: TGTGCCAGCAGCCAAAGACTGCCGAATGAGCAGTTCTTC.

The V gene is TRBV11-2, the J gene TRBJ2-1; D is perhaps TRBD2 (6 bases). Trimming took 5 bases from V and 3 from J, leaving 17 bases between them. From germline, CDR1 is SGHAT and CDR2 FQNNGV. The CDR3 consists of 16 residues. DNA for the CDR3: TGTGCCAGCAGCCCCGGTGGGGGGTCCTACTACAATGAGCAGTTCTTC. It is translated as CASSPGGGSYYNEQFF.

This clone was picked up a small number of times. The gene calls are TRBV29-1 and TRBJ2-1; 10 bases are shared with TRBD2. Germline V gives CDR1 SQVTM, CDR2 ANQGSEA. The CDR3 spans 13 residues. J was trimmed by 6 bases and V by 5 bases; bases with no gene match: 4. Here the CDR3 DNA reads TGCAGCGTTAAGCGGGAGGGGGGCAATGAGCAGTTCTTC. Residues: CSVKREGGNEQFF.

The chain uses TRBV7-2 and TRBJ2-5; D is possibly TRBD1 (5 bases). The CDR3 sequence is 15 residues long. Germline CDR1 reads SGHTA; CDR2 reads FQGNSA. V lost 2 bases and J 5 bases, leaving 15 bases between the germline ends. The DNA for the CDR3 is TGTGCCAGCAGCTTAATCCAGGGCATTCCGGAGACCCAGTACTTC. Translation gives CASSLIQGIPETQYF.